This T cell receptor (beta chain) stems from a study of OX40 agonist ivuxolimab in advanced cancers. Study at large: Patients were infused with ivuxolimab every 2 weeks at 0.01 to 10 mg/kg.

On cycle 4 day 1 and cycle 7 day 1, as well as at baseline, blood was sampled. Details on this clone: Its specificity is not known.

Study findings and constraints: Among the lowest peripheral clonal expansion occurred in 0.1-3.0 mg/kg partial responders. At doses 0.1 to 3.0 mg/kg, CD4+ and CD8+ clones expanded.

TCRdb keeps only in-frame clones here, not all; method: immunoSEQ multiplex PCR. Of about 41,000 clones detected, around 87% appear once; the ten largest clones hold around 3.4%. Germline V lookup: CDR1 MNHEY, CDR2 SVGAGI. Trimming left V 0 bases short and J 4 bases short, with 7 bases between. The CDR3 spans 14 residues. Sequences were derived from CD4+ or CD8+ T cells sorted from blood, sampled in a trial of the OX40 agonist ivuxolimab. This sequence was found in an adult with an advanced solid tumor such as melanoma, head and neck, liver or kidney cancer. The gene calls are TRBV6-5 and TRBJ1-3, with D unclear. In DNA form, the CDR3 reads TGTGCCAGCAGTTACTCGGGCAGGGGAAACACCATATATTTT. Protein sequence: CASSYSGRGNTIYF.